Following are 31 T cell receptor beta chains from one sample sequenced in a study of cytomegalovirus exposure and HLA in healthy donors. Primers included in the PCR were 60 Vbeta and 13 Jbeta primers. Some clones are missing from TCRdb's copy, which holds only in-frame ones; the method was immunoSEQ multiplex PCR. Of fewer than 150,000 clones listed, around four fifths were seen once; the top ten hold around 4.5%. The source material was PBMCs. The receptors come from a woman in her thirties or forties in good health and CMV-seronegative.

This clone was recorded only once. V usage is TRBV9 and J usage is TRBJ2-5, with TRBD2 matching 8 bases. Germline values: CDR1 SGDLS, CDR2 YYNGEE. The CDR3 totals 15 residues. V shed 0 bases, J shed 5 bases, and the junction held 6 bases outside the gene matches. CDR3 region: CASSVAGTRGETQYF. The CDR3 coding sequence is TGTGCCAGCAGCGTAGCAGGGACTAGGGGGGAGACCCAGTACTTC.

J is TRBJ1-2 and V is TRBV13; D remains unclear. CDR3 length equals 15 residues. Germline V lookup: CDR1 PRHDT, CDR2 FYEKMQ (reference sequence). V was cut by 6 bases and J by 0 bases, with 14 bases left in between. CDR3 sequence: CASSRNAATNYGYTF. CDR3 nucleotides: TGTGCCAGCAGTAGAAACGCGGCGACTAACTATGGCTACACCTTC. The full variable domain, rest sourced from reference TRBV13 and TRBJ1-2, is AAGVIQSPRHLIKEKRETATLKCYPIPRHDTVYWYQQGPGQDPQFLISFYEKMQSDKGSIPDRFSAQQFSDYHSELNMSSLELGDSALYFCASSRNAATNYGYTFGSGTRLTVV.

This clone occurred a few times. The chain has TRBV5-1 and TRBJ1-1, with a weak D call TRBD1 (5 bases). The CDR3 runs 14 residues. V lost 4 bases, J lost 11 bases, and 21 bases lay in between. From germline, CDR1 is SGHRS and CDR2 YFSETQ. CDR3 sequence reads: CASSLRVRGARAFF. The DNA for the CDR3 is TGCGCCAGCAGCCTCCGGGTTCGCGGGGCGAGGGCTTTCTTT.

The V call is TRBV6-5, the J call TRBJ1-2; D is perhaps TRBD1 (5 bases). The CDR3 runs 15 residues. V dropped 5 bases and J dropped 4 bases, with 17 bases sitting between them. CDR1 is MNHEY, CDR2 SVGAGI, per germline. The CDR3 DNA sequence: TGTGCCAGCAGTCCCCACTACAGGCCGACCTATGGCTACACCTTC. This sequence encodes CASSPHYRPTYGYTF.

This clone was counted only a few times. CDR3 bases: TGTGCCAGTAGTATGGGGACTAGTCCCGAGACCCAGTACTTC. Protein: CASSMGTSPETQYF. The gene calls are TRBV19 and TRBJ2-5, with 8 positions matching TRBD2. V gave up 3 bases and J gave up 5 bases; unmatched junction bases: 5. This CDR3 is 14 amino acids long. The germline V gene has CDR1 LNHDA and CDR2 SQIVND (reference sequence).

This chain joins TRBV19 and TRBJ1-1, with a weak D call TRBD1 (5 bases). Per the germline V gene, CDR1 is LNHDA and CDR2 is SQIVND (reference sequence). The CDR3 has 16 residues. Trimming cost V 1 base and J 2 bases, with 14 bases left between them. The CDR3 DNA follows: TGTGCCAGTAGTATAGGGGTAGGGGAATATAACACTGAAGCTTTCTTT. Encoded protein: CASSIGVGEYNTEAFF.

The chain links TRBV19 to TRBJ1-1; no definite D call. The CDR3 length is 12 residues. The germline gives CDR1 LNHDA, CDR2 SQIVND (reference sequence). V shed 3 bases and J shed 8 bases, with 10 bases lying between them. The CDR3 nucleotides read TGTGCCAGTAGTATCGCGGCACACGAAGCTTTCTTT. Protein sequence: CASSIAAHEAFF.

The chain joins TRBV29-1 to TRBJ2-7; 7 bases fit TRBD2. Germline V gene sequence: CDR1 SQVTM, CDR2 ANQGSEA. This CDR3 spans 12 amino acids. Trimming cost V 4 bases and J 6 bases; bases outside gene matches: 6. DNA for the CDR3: TGCAGCGTTGCAGTGCGGGGGTTCGAGCAGTACTTC. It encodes CSVAVRGFEQYF.

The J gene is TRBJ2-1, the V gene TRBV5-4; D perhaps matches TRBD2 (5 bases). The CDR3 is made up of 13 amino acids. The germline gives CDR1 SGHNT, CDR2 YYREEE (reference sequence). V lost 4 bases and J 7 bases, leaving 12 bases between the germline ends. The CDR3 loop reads CASSVDRRNEQFF. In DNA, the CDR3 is TGTGCCAGCAGCGTGGACCGGAGGAATGAGCAGTTCTTC.

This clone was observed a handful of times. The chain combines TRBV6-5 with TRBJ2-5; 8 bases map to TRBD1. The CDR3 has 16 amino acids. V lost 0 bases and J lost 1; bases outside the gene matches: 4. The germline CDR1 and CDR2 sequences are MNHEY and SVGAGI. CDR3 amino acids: CASSYSTGALQETQYF. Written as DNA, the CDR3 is TGTGCCAGCAGTTACTCGACAGGGGCCCTCCAAGAGACCCAGTACTTC.

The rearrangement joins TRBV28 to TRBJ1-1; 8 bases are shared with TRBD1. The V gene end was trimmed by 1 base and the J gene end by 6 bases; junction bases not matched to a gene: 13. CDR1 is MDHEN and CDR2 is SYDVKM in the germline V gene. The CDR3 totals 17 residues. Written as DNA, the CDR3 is TGTGCCAGCAGTTTATCGTCCCCCGGGACAGGAAGCTCTGAAGCTTTCTTT. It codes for CASSLSSPGTGSSEAFF. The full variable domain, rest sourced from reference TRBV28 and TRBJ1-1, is DVKVTQSSRYLVKRTGEKVFLECVQDMDHENMFWYRQDPGLGLRLIYFSYDVKMKEKGDIPEGYSVSREKKERFSLILESASTNQTSMYLCASSLSSPGTGSSEAFFGQGTRLTVV.

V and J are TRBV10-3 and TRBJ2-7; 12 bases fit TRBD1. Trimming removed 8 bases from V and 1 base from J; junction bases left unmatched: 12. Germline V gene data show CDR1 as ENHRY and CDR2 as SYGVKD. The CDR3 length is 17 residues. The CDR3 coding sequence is TGTGCCATCCGCGCGGGACAGGGGGCAAAAGAATCCTACGAGCAGTACTTC. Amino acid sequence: CAIRAGQGAKESYEQYF.

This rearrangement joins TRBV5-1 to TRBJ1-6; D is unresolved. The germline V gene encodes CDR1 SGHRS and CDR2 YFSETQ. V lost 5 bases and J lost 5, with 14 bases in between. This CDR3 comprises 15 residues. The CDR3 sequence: CASSLRAGNNSPLHF. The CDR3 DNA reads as TGCGCCAGCAGTCTCCGGGCGGGGAATAATTCACCCCTCCACTTT. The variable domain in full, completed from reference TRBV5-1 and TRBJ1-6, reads KAGVTQTPRYLIKTRGQQVTLSCSPISGHRSVSWYQQTPGQGLQFLFEYFSETQRNKGNFPGRFSGRQFSNSRSEMNVSTLELGDSALYLCASSLRAGNNSPLHFGNGTRLTVT.

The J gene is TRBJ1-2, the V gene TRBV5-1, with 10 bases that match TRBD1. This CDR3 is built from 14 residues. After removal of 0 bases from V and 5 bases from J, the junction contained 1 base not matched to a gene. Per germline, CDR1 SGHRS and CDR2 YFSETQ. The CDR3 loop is CASSLGTGGYGYTF. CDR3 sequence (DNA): TGCGCCAGCAGCTTGGGGACAGGGGGTTATGGCTACACCTTC.

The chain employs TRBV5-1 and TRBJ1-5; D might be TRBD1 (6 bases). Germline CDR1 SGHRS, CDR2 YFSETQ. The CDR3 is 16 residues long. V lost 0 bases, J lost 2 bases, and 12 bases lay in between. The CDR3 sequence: CASSLVPGVGNQPQHF. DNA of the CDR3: TGCGCCAGCAGCTTGGTCCCAGGGGTGGGCAATCAGCCCCAGCATTTT.

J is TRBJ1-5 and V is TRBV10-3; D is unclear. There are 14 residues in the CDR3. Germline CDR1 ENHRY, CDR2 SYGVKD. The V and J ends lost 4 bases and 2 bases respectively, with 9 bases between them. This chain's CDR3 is CAISASQGNQPQHF. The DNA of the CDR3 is TGTGCCATCAGTGCATCACAAGGCAATCAGCCCCAGCATTTT.

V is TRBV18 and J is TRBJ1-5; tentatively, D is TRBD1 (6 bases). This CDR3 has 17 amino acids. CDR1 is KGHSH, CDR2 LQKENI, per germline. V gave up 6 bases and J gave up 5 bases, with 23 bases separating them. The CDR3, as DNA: TGTGCCAGCTCCCCATTGAGGCCGGGGGGCGGCGATCAGCCCCAGCATTTT. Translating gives CASSPLRPGGGDQPQHF.

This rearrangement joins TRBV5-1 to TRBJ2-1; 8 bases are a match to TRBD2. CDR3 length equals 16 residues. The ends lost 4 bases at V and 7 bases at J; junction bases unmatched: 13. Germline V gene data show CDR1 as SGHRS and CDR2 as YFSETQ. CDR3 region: CASSPLGAGGLNEQFF. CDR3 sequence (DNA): TGCGCCAGCAGCCCTTTGGGGGCGGGAGGTCTTAATGAGCAGTTCTTC.

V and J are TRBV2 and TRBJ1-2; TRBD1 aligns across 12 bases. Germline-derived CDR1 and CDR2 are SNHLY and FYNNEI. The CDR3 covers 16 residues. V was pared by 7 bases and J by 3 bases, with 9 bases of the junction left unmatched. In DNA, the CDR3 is TGTGCCAGCACCGAGCCGGGACAGGGGGCCGACTATGGCTACACCTTC. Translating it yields CASTEPGQGADYGYTF.

The CDR3 here is CASSFGTSRYEQYF. CDR3 nucleotide sequence: TGTGCCAGCAGCTTTGGGACTAGCCGCTACGAGCAGTACTTC. The chain employs TRBV13 and TRBJ2-7, with TRBD2 matching 9 bases. Per germline, CDR1 PRHDT and CDR2 FYEKMQ (reference sequence). The CDR3 runs 14 residues. V lost 3 bases and J lost 3; bases outside the gene matches: 3.

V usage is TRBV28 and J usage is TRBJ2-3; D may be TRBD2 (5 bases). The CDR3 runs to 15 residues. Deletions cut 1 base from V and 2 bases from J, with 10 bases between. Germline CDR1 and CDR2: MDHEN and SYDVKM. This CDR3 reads CASSLSSGNTDTQYF. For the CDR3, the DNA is TGTGCCAGCAGTTTATCGTCGGGAAACACAGATACGCAGTATTTT. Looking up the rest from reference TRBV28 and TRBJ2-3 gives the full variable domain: DVKVTQSSRYLVKRTGEKVFLECVQDMDHENMFWYRQDPGLGLRLIYFSYDVKMKEKGDIPEGYSVSREKKERFSLILESASTNQTSMYLCASSLSSGNTDTQYFGPGTRLTVL.

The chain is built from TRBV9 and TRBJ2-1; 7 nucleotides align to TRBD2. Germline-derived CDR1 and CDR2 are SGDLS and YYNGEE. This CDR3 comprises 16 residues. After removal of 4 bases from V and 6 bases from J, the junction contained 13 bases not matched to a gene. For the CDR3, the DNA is TGTGCCAGCAGCCCCCGAGCGGGGTCCACCCCCAATGAGCAGTTCTTC. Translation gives CASSPRAGSTPNEQFF.

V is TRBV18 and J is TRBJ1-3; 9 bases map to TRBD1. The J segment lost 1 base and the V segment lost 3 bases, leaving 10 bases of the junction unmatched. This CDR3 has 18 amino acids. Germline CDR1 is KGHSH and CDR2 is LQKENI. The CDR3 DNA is TGTGCCAGCTCACCCGAACGTCCGGGACAGGGTTCTGGAAACACCATATATTTT. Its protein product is CASSPERPGQGSGNTIYF.

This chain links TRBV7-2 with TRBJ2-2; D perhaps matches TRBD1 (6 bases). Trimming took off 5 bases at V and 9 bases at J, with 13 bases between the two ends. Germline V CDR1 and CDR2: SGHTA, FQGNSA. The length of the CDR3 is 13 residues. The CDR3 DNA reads TGTGCCAGCAGCCCACAGGGATACCGGGAGCTGTTTTTT. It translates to CASSPQGYRELFF.

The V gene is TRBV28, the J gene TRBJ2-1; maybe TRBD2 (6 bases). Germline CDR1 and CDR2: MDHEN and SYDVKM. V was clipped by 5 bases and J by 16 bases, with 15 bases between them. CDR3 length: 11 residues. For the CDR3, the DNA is TGTGCCAGCAGTGCGGGACTTCGGAGTTTCTTC. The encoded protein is CASSAGLRSFF.

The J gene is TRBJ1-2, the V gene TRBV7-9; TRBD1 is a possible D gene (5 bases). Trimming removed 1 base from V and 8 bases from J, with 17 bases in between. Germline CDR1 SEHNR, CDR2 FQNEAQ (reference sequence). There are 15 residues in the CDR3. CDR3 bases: TGTGCCAGCAGCTTAGTCCCGGGACTCTCCTACGGCTACACCTTC. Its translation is CASSLVPGLSYGYTF.

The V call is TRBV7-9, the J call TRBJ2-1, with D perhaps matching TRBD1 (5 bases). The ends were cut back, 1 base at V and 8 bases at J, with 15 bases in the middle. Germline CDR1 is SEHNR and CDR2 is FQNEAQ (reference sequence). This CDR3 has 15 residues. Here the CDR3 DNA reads TGTGCCAGCAGCTTAGAGGGGTTTAGGGTGCATGAGCAGTTCTTC. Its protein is CASSLEGFRVHEQFF.

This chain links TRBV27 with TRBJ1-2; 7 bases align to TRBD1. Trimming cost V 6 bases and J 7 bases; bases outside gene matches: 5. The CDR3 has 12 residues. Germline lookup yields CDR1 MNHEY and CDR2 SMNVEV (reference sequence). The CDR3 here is CASRQGMSGYTF. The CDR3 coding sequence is TGTGCCAGCAGACAGGGGATGAGTGGCTACACCTTC.

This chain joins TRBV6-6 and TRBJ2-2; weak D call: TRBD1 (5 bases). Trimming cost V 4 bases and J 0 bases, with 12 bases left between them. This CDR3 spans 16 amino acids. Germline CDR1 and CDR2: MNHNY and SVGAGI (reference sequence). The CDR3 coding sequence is TGTGCCAGCAGTTTTGGGGCGGCCGCGAACACCGGGGAGCTGTTTTTT. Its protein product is CASSFGAAANTGELFF.

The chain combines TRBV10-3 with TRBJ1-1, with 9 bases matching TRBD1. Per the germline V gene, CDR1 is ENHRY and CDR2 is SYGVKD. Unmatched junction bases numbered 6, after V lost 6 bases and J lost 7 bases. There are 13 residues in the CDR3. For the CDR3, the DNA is TGTGCCATCAGCGGGGGGACAGGGAATGAAGCTTTCTTT. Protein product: CAISGGTGNEAFF.

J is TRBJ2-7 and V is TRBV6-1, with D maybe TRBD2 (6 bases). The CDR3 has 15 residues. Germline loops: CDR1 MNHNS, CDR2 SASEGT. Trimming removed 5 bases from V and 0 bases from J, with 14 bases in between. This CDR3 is CASSQTSLASYEQYF. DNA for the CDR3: TGTGCCAGCAGTCAGACTTCACTAGCCTCCTACGAGCAGTACTTC.